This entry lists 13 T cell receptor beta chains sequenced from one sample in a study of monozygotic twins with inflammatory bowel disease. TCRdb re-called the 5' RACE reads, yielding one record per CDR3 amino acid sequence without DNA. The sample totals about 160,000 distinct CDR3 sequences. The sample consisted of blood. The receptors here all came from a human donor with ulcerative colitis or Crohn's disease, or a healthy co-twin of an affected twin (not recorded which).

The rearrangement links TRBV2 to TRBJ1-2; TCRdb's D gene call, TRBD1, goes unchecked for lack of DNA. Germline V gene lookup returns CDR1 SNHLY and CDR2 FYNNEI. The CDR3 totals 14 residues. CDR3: CASSSLDSSYGYTF. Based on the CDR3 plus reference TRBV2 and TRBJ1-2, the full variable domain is EPEVTQTPSHQVTQMGQEVILRCVPISNHLYFYWYRQILGQKVEFLVSFYNNEISEKSEIFDDQFSVERPDGSNFTLKIRSTKLEDSAMYFCASSSLDSSYGYTFGSGTRLTVV.

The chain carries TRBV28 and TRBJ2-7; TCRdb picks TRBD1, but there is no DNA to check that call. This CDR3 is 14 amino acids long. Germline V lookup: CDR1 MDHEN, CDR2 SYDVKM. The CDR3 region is CASSPGGRGYEQYF.

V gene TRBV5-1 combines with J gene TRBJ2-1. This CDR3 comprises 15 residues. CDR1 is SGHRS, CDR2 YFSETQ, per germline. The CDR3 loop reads CASTATGSSYNEQFF.

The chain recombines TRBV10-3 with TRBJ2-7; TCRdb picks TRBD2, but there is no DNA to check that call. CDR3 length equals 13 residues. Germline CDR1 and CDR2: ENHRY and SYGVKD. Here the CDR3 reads CAKTGVSSYEQYF.

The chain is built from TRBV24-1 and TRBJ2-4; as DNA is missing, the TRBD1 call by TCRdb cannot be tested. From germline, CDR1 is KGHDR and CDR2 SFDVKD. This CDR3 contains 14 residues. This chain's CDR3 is CATSDTRVRNIQYF.

The CDR3 spells CASTSIGPGIQPQHF. The V gene is TRBV27, the J gene TRBJ1-5. Germline V gene data show CDR1 as MNHEY and CDR2 as SMNVEV (reference sequence). This CDR3 has 15 amino acids.

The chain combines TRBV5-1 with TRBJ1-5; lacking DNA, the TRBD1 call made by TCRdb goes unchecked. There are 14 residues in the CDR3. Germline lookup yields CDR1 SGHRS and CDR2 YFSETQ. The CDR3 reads CASSRDSLNQPQHF.

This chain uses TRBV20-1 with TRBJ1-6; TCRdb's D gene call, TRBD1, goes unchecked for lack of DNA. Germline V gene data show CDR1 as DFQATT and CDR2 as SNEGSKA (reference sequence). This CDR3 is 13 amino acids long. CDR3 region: CSARGQGGTPLHF.

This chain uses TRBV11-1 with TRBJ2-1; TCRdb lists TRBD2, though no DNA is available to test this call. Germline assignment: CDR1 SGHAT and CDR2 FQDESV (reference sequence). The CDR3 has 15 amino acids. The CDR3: CASSFQPGLAAHGFF.

The CDR3: CASSQDWGNYGYTF. This sequence joins TRBV4-3 and TRBJ1-2. The CDR3 has 14 amino acids. The germline CDR1 and CDR2 sequences are LGHNA and YSLEER.

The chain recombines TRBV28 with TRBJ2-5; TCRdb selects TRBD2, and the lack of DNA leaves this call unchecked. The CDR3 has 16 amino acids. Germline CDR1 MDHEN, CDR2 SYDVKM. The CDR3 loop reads CASSLLTSDRQETQYF.

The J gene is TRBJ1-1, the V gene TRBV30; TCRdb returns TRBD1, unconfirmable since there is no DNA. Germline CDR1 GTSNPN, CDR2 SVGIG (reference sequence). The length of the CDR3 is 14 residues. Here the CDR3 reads CALLQGAFGTEAFF.

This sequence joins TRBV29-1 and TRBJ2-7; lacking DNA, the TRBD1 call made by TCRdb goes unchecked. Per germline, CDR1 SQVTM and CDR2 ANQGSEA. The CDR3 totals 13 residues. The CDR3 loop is CSVEVTGGDEQYF.